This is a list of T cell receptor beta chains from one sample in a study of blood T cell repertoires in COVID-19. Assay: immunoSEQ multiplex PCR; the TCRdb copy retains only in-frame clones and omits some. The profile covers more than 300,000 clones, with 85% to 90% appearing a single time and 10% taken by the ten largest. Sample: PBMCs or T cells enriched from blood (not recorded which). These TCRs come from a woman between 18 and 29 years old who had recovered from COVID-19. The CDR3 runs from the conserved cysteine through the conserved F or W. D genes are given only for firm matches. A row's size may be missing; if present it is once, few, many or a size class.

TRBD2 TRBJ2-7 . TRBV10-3 CAIREGTSGYEQYF TGTGCCATCAGAGAAGGGACTAGCGGGTACGAGCAGTACTTC
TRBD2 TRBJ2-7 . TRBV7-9 CASSPVGGVFDEQYF TGTGCCAGCAGCCCGGTCGGGGGGGTCTTCGACGAGCAGTACTTC
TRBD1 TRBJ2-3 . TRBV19 CASSADSGSGTGVADTQYF TGTGCCAGTAGTGCTGATAGTGGATCCGGGACAGGAGTGGCAGATACGCAGTATTTT
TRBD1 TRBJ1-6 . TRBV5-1 CASSLGQGGSPLHF TGCGCCAGCAGCTTGGGACAGGGGGGCTCACCCCTCCACTTT
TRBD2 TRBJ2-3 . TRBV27 CASSPIPGLAGGPRIDTQYF TGTGCCAGCAGTCCAATCCCGGGACTAGCGGGGGGGCCAAGGATAGATACGCAGTATTTT
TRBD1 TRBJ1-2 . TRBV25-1 CASSEQAPRTGFVGGYTF TGTGCCAGCAGTGAACAAGCCCCCCGGACAGGGTTCGTTGGTGGCTACACCTTC
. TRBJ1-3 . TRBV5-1 CASSLEALRSGNTIYF TGCGCCAGCAGCTTGGAAGCCTTACGCTCTGGAAACACCATATATTTT
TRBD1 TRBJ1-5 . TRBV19 CASSARGHNQPQHF TGTGCCAGTAGTGCCAGGGGGCACAATCAGCCCCAGCATTTT
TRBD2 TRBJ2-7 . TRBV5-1 CASSRDSGGSYEQYF TGCGCCAGCAGCCGCGACAGCGGGGGGTCCTACGAGCAGTACTTC
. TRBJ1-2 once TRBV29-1 CISRGDDYGYTF TGCATCTCCCGGGGAGATGACTATGGCTACACCTTC
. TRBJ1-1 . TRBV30 CAWKKQGGEAFF TGTGCCTGGAAAAAACAGGGAGGGGAAGCTTTCTTT
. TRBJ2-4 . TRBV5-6 CASSLQGLAKNIQYF TGTGCCAGCAGCTTGCAGGGGCTAGCCAAAAACATTCAGTACTTC
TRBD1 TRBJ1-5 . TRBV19 CASNGVGQGQPQHF TGTGCCAGTAACGGGGTCGGACAGGGTCAGCCCCAGCATTTT
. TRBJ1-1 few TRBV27 CASRPGGGEGRAFF TGTGCCAGCAGGCCAGGAGGTGGGGAAGGACGAGCTTTCTTT
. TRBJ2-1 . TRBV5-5 CASSLEAPPWNEQFF TGTGCCAGCAGCTTAGAGGCCCCGCCGTGGAATGAGCAGTTCTTC
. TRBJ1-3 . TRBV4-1 CASSQDRLRGQISGNTIYF TGCGCCAGCAGCCAAGACCGTTTACGAGGACAGATCTCTGGAAACACCATATATTTT
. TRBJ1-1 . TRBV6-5 CASRSGFTEAFF TGTGCCAGCAGGTCAGGTTTTACTGAAGCTTTCTTT
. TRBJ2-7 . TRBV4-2 CASSQDLTEREYF TGTGCCAGCAGCCAAGATCTAACGGAGCGGGAGTACTTC
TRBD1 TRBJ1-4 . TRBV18 CASSPPSGGGEKLFF TGTGCCAGCTCACCACCTTCAGGGGGCGGTGAAAAACTGTTTTTT
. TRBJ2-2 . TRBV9 CASSVAATVDTGELFF TGTGCCAGCAGCGTAGCTGCGACAGTTGACACCGGGGAGCTGTTTTTT
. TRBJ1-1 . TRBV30 CAWTQAGEAFF TGTGCCTGGACCCAGGCGGGTGAAGCTTTCTTT
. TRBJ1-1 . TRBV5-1 CASSPYEGATEAFF TGCGCCAGCAGCCCCTATGAAGGGGCCACTGAAGCTTTCTTT
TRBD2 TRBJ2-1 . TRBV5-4 CASSLTSGFYNEQFF TGTGCCAGCAGCCTGACTAGCGGCTTTTACAATGAGCAGTTCTTC
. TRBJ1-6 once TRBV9 CASSTLPGGYNSPLHF TGTGCCAGCAGCACGCTCCCGGGGGGATATAATTCACCCCTCCACTTT
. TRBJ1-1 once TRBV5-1 CASSLVEANTEAFF TGCGCCAGCAGCTTGGTTGAAGCGAACACTGAAGCTTTCTTT
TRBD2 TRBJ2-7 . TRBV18 CASSRYSASGRNAGSYEQYF TGTGCCAGCTCACGCTACTCGGCTAGCGGGAGGAACGCCGGGTCCTACGAGCAGTACTTC
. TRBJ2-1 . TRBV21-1 CASSKDSSYNEQFF TGTGCCAGCAGCAAGGACAGCTCCTACAATGAGCAGTTCTTC
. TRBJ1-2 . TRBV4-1 CASSQDTNYGYTF TGCGCCAGCAGCCAAGATACTAACTATGGCTACACCTTC
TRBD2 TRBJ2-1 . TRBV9 CASSPPWDTSGSSYNEQFF TGTGCCAGCAGCCCCCCTTGGGACACTAGCGGAAGCTCCTACAATGAGCAGTTCTTC
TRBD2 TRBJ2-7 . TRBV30 CAWWTSGSREQYF TGTGCCTGGTGGACTAGCGGGAGTAGGGAGCAGTACTTC
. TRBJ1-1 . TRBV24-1 CATSDLWGGEAFF TGTGCCACCAGTGATTTATGGGGGGGAGAAGCTTTCTTT
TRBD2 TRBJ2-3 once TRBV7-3 CASSSRTSGILNTQYF TGTGCCAGCAGCTCCCGGACTAGCGGGATATTAAATACGCAGTATTTT
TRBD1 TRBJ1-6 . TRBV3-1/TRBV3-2 CASSTDREYNSPLHF TGTGCCAGCAGCACAGACAGGGAGTATAATTCACCCCTCCACTTT
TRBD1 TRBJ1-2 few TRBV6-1 CASSAPPGQGGYGYTF TGTGCCAGCAGTGCGCCGCCCGGACAGGGTGGCTATGGCTACACCTTC
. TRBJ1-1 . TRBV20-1 CSASQHATEAFF TGCAGTGCTAGTCAACATGCCACTGAAGCTTTCTTT
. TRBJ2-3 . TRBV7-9 CASSTYQTTGTDTQYF TGTGCCAGCAGCACCTACCAGACGACAGGCACAGATACGCAGTATTTT
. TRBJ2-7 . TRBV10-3 CAISQGRSYEQYF TGTGCCATCAGCCAGGGGCGGAGTTACGAGCAGTACTTC
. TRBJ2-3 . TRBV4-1 CASSPGRRVEEEDTQYF TGCGCCAGCAGCCCAGGGAGGAGAGTTGAGGAGGAAGATACGCAGTATTTT
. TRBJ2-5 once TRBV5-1 CASSLIGTVQETQYF TGCGCCAGCAGCTTGATAGGGACTGTACAAGAGACCCAGTACTTC
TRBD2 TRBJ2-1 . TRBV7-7 CASSPGLAGGAYNEQFF TGTGCCAGCAGCCCTGGACTAGCGGGAGGAGCTTACAATGAGCAGTTCTTC
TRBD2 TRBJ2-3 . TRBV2 CASSTSGIDTQYF TGTGCCAGCAGTACTAGCGGGATTGATACGCAGTATTTT
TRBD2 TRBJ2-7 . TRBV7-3 CASRSAGGRNEQYF TGTGCCAGCAGGTCAGCGGGGGGTCGGAACGAGCAGTACTTC
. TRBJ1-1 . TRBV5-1 CASSFAGLPNTEAFF TGCGCCAGCAGCTTTGCCGGACTGCCGAACACTGAAGCTTTCTTT
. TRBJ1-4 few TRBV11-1 CASSPDSAQLFF TGTGCCAGCAGCCCGGACAGTGCGCAGCTGTTTTTT
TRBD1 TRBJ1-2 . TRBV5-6 CASRPTGLGGYTF TGTGCCAGCAGGCCGACAGGGTTGGGTGGCTACACCTTC
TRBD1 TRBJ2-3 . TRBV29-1 CSVDRGTDTQYF TGCAGCGTCGACAGGGGCACAGATACGCAGTATTTT
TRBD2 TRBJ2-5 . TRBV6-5 CASRIMTSAQETQYF TGTGCCAGCAGAATAATGACTAGCGCTCAAGAGACCCAGTACTTC
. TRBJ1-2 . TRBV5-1 CASSLEALNYGYTF TGCGCCAGCAGCTTGGAGGCACTAAACTATGGCTACACCTTC
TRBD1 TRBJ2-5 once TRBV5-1 CASSSDRGVETQYF TGCGCCAGCAGCTCCGACAGGGGCGTAGAGACCCAGTACTTC
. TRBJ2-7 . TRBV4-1 CASSQGYSTVEQYF TGCGCCAGCAGCCAAGGCTACAGTACGGTCGAGCAGTACTTC
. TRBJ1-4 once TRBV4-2 CASSQDGAGNDEKLFF TGTGCCAGCAGCCAAGATGGGGCAGGCAATGATGAAAAACTGTTTTTT
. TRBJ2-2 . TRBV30 CAWRRGGELFF TGTGCCTGGAGACGGGGCGGGGAGCTGTTTTTT
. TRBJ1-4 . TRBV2 CASSELGPREKLFF TGTGCCAGCAGTGAGCTGGGGCCTAGAGAAAAACTGTTTTTT